Listed here are 10 T cell receptor beta chains from one sample, sequenced in a study of blood T cell repertoires in COVID-19. Repertoires were generated with immunoSEQ multiplex PCR, while TCRdb's copy carries only in-frame clones and drops some. Counted here are a few hundred thousand clones, around 84% occurring once; the ten biggest clones make up approximately 6.8%. The specimen was peripheral blood. All receptors come from a woman in her seventies with active or convalescent COVID-19.

The rearrangement joins TRBV6-5 to TRBJ2-5, with D possibly matching TRBD2 (6 bases). V lost 5 bases and J 5 bases, leaving 15 bases between the germline ends. From germline, CDR1 is MNHEY and CDR2 SVGAGI. This CDR3 has 14 amino acids. DNA of the CDR3: TGTGCCAGCAGTCAGCGGGTTGGAGGGGAGACCCAGTACTTC. As protein: CASSQRVGGETQYF.

The rearrangement links TRBV19 to TRBJ1-1, with D unresolved. This CDR3 region has 13 residues. The germline V gene has CDR1 LNHDA and CDR2 SQIVND (reference sequence). V was clipped by 3 bases and J by 1 base, with 6 bases between them. The CDR3 bases are TGTGCCAGTAGTATTCTGGCGAACACTGAAGCTTTCTTT. Protein product: CASSILANTEAFF.

The V call is TRBV11-2, the J call TRBJ1-2; D not certain. Per the germline V gene, CDR1 is SGHAT and CDR2 is FQNNGV. Trimming took off 1 base at V and 11 bases at J, with 14 bases between the two ends. This CDR3 region has 13 residues. CDR3 residues: CASSLVAGGGYTF. The CDR3 coding sequence is TGTGCCAGCAGCTTAGTGGCCGGAGGTGGGTACACCTTC.

The rearrangement joins TRBV5-4 to TRBJ2-7, with D maybe TRBD2 (6 bases). Germline CDR1 is SGHNT and CDR2 is YYREEE (reference sequence). The CDR3 runs to 16 residues. V gave up 4 bases and J gave up 2 bases, with 19 bases separating them. CDR3 in DNA: TGTGCCAGCAGCCTGCTCGGCGGGGCGCTTACCTACGAGCAGTACTTC. Translation gives CASSLLGGALTYEQYF.

The chain carries TRBV20-1 and TRBJ2-7; no clear D. With 3 bases removed from V and 3 bases from J, the gap between germline ends came to 18 bases. This CDR3 is 15 amino acids long. Per the germline V gene, CDR1 is DFQATT and CDR2 is SNEGSKA (reference sequence). The CDR3 sequence is CSASPGYGEGYEQYF. In nucleotides, the CDR3 is TGCAGTGCTAGTCCTGGATACGGAGAAGGCTACGAGCAGTACTTC.

The chain carries TRBV10-3 and TRBJ2-2; D not resolved. The V end lost 0 bases, the J end lost 4 bases, and 6 bases lay between the germline ends. Germline V CDR1 and CDR2: ENHRY, SYGVKD. There are 14 residues in the CDR3. CDR3 residues: CAISESYFTGELFF. As DNA, the CDR3 is TGTGCCATCAGTGAGTCTTATTTCACCGGGGAGCTGTTTTTT.

This chain connects TRBV7-9 to TRBJ1-2; no definite D call. The CDR3 is 14 residues long. V was cut by 1 base and J by 7 bases, with 13 bases left in between. The germline V gene encodes CDR1 SEHNR and CDR2 FQNEAQ (reference sequence). CDR3 bases: TGTGCCAGCAGCTTAGGACTCTCGGAGGGTGGCTACACCTTC. This encodes CASSLGLSEGGYTF.

This chain joins TRBV5-8 and TRBJ2-7; 7 nucleotides agree with TRBD1. The CDR3 length is 15 residues. Germline CDR1 and CDR2: SGHTS and YDEGEE. Trimming removed 0 bases from V and 0 bases from J; junction bases left unmatched: 3. The CDR3, as DNA: TGTGCCAGCAGCTTGGACGGGACAGCCTCCTACGAGCAGTACTTC. Amino acids: CASSLDGTASYEQYF.

The sample holds one count of this clone. The V gene is TRBV10-1, the J gene TRBJ2-1; 7 bases agree with TRBD1. Trimming took 4 bases from V and 8 from J; bases not matched to a gene: 5. Per germline, CDR1 WNHNN and CDR2 SYGVQD (reference sequence). The CDR3 runs to 13 residues. CDR3 in DNA: TGCGCCAGCAGTGGACAGGGATGGCATGAGCAGTTCTTC. It translates to CASSGQGWHEQFF.

The chain has TRBV5-1 and TRBJ2-7; TRBD1 is a possible D gene (6 bases). The length of the CDR3 is 16 residues. Per germline, CDR1 SGHRS and CDR2 YFSETQ. Trimming stripped 0 bases from V and 5 bases from J, with 18 bases between. Here the CDR3 DNA reads TGCGCCAGCAGCTTGGCCGGTGGGACAAGGACCCACGAGCAGTACTTC. This translates into CASSLAGGTRTHEQYF.